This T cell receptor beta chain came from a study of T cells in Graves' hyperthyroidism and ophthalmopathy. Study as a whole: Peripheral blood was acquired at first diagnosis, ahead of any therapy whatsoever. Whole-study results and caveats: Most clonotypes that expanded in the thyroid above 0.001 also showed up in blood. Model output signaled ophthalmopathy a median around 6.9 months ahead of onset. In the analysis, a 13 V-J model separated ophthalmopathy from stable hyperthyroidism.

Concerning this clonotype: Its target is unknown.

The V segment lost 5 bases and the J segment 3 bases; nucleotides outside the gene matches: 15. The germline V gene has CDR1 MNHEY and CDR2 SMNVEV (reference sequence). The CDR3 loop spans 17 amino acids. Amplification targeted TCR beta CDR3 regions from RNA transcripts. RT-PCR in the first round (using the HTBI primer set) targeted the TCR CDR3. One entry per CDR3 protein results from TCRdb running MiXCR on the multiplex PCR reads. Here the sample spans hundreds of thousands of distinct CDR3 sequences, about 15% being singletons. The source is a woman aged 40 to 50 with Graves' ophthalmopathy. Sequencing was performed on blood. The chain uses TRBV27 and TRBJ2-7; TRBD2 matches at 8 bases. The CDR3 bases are TGTGCCAGCAGTCCAGCCGGGACTAGGGGAGTCGGCTACGAGCAGTACTTC. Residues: CASSPAGTRGVGYEQYF.